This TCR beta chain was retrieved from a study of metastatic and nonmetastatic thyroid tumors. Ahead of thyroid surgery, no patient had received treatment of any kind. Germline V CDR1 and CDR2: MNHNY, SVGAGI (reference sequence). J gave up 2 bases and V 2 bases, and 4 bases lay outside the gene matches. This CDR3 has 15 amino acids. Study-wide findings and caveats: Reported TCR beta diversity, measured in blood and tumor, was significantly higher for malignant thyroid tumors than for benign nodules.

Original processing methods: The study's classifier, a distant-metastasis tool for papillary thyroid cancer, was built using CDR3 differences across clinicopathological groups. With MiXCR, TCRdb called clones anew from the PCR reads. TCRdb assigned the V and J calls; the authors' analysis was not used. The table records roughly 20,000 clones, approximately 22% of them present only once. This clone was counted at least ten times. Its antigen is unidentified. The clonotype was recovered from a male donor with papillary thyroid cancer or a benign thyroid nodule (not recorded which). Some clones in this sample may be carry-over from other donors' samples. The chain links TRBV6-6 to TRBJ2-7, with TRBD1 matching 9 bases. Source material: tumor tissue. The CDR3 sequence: CASSYGQGWAYEQYF. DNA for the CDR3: TGTGCCAGCAGTTACGGACAGGGGTGGGCCTACGAGCAGTACTTC.